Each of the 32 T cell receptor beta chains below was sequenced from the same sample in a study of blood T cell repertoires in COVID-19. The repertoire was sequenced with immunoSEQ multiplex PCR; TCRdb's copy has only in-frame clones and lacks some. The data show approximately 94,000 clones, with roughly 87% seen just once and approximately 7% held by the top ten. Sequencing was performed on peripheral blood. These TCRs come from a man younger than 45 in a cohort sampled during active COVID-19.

DNA of the CDR3: TGTGCCACCGTTCGGGACAGGGGGTCCTACAATGAGCAGTTCTTC. It is translated as CATVRDRGSYNEQFF. The chain links TRBV2 to TRBJ2-1; 11 nucleotides match TRBD1. Looked up from germline, CDR1 is SNHLY and CDR2 is FYNNEI. Trimming cost V 10 bases and J 1 base; bases outside gene matches: 6. The CDR3 covers 15 residues.

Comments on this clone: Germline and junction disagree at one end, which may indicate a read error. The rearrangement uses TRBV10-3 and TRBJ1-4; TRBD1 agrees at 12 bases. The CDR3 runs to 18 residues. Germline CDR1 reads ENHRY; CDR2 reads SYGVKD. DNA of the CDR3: TGTGCCACCAGTGGGACAGGGGGCCTTCCCGCAACTAATGAAAAACTGTTTTTT. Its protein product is CATSGTGGLPATNEKLFF.

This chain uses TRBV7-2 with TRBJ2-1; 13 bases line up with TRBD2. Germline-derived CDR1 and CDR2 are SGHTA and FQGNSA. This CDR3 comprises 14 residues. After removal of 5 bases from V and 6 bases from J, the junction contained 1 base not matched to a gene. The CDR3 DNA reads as TGTGCCAGCAGCGGGACTAGCGGGGTCAATGAGCAGTTCTTC. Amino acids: CASSGTSGVNEQFF.

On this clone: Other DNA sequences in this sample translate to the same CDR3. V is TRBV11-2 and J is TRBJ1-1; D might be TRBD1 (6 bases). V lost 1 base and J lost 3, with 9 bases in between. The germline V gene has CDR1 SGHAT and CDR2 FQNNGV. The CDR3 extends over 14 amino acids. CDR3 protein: CASSLVGGDTEAFF. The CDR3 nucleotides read TGTGCCAGCAGCTTAGTAGGGGGAGACACTGAAGCTTTCTTT.

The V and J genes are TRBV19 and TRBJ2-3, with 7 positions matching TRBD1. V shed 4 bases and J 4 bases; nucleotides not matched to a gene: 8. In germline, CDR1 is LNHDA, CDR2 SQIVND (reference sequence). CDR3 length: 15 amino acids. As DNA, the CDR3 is TGTGCCAGTAGTAGGGCCTCAGGGGGAGCAGATACGCAGTATTTT. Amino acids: CASSRASGGADTQYF.

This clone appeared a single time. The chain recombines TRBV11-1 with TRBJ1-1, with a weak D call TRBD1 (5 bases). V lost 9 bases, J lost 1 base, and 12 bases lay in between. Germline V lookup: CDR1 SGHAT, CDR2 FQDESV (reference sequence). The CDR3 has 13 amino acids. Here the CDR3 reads CASRRGRNTEAFF. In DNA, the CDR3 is TGTGCCAGTCGGAGGGGCCGGAACACTGAAGCTTTCTTT.

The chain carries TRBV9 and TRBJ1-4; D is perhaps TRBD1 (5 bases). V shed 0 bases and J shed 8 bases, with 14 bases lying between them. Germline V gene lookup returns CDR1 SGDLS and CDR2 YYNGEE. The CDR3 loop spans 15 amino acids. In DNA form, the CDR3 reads TGTGCCAGCAGCGTAGAGGGAGGTCGGGGGGAAAAACTGTTTTTT. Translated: CASSVEGGRGEKLFF.

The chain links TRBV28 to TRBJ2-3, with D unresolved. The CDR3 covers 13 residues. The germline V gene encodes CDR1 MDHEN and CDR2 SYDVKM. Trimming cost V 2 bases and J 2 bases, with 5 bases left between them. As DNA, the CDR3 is TGTGCCAGCAGTTTACCAAACACAGATACGCAGTATTTT. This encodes CASSLPNTDTQYF.

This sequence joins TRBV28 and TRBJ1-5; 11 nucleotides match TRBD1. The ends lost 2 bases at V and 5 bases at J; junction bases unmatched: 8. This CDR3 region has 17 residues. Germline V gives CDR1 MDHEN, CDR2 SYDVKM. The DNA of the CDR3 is TGTGCCAGCAGTTTACTCACGGGGACAGGGGGGGATCAGCCCCAGCATTTT. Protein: CASSLLTGTGGDQPQHF.

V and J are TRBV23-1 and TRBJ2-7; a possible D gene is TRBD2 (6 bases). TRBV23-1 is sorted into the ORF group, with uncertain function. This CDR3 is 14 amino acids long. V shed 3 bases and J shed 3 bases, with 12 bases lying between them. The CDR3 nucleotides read TGCGCCAGCAGTCAGGGGGGACCAGACTACGAGCAGTACTTC. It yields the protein CASSQGGPDYEQYF.

The CDR3 nucleotides are TGTGCCAGCAGCCATGACGCGGGAGATACGCAGTATTTT. This encodes CASSHDAGDTQYF. The chain joins TRBV3-1 (or the pseudogene TRBV3-2) to TRBJ2-3, with D perhaps matching TRBD2 (5 bases). The germline gives CDR1 LGHDT, CDR2 YNNKEL (reference sequence). This CDR3 has 13 amino acids. The V end was cut by 3 bases, the J end by 5 bases, with 9 bases between.

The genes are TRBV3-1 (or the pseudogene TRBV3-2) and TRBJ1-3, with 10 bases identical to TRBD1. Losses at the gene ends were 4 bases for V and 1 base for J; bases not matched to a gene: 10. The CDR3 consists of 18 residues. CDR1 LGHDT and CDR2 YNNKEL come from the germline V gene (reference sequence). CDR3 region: CASSRRQGASSSGNTIYF. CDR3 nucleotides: TGTGCCAGCAGCCGCCGACAGGGGGCCTCATCATCTGGAAACACCATATATTTT.

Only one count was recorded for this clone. The CDR3 nucleotides are TGTGCCAGCAGCTTCCGGCAGGGTTCGGGGGTAATCTATGGCTACACCTTC. Protein product: CASSFRQGSGVIYGYTF. This chain links TRBV5-5 with TRBJ1-2, with TRBD1 as a possible D gene (5 bases). Germline V gives CDR1 SGHKS, CDR2 YYEKEE (reference sequence). The V gene lost 2 bases and the J gene lost 4 bases, with 21 bases spanning the gap. The CDR3 runs 17 residues.

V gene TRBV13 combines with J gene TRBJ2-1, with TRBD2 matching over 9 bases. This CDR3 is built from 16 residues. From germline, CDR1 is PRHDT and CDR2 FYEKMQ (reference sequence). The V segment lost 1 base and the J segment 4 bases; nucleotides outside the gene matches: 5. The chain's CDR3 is CASSLEGGGAYNEQFF. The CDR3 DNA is TGTGCCAGCAGCTTAGAAGGCGGGGGGGCGTACAATGAGCAGTTCTTC.

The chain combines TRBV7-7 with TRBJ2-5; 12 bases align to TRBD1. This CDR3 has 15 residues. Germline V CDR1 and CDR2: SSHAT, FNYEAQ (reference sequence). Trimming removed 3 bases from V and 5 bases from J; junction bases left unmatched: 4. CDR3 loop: CASSLGQGAGETQYF. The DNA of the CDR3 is TGTGCCAGCAGCTTGGGACAGGGGGCTGGGGAGACCCAGTACTTC.

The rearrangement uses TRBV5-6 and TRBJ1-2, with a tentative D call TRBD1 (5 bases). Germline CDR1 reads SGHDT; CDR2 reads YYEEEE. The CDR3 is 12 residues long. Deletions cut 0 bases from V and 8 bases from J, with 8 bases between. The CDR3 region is CASSLDRGGYTF. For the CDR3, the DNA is TGTGCCAGCAGCTTGGATCGGGGGGGCTACACCTTC. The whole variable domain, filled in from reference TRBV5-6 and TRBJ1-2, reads DAGVTQSPTHLIKTRGQQVTLRCSPKSGHDTVSWYQQALGQGPQFIFQYYEEEERQRGNFPDRFSGHQFPNYSSELNVNALLLGDSALYLCASSLDRGGYTFGSGTRLTVV.

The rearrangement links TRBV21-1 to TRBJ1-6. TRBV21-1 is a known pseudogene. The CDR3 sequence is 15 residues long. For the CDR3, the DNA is TGTGCCAGCAGCAAAGTTCCGGGGTGGGGTTGTCCCCTCCACTTT. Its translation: CASSKVPGWGCPLHF.

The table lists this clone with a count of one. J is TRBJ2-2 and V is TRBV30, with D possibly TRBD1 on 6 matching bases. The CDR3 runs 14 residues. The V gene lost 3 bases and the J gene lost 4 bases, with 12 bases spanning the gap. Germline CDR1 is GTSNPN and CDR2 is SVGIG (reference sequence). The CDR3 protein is CAWRPGVTTGELFF. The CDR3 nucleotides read TGTGCCTGGAGGCCAGGGGTGACCACCGGGGAGCTGTTTTTT. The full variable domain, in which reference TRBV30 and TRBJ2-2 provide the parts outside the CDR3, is SQTIHQWPATLVQPVGSPLSLECTVEGTSNPNLYWYRQAAGRGLQLLFYSVGIGQISSEVPQNLSASRPQDRQFILSSKKLLLSDSGFYLCAWRPGVTTGELFFGEGSRLTVL.

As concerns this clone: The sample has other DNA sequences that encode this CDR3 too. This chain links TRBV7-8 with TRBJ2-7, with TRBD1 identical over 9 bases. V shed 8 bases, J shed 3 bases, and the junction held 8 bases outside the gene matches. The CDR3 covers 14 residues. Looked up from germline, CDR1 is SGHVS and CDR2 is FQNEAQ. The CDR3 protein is CASSRDRVIYEQYF. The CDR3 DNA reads TGTGCCAGCTCCCGGGACAGGGTCATCTACGAGCAGTACTTC.

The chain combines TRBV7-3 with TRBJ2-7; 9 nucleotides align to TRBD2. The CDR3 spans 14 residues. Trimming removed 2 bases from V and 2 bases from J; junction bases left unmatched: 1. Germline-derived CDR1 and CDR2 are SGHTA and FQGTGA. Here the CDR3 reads CASSLLAGPYEQYF. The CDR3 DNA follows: TGTGCCAGCAGCTTACTAGCGGGACCCTACGAGCAGTACTTC.

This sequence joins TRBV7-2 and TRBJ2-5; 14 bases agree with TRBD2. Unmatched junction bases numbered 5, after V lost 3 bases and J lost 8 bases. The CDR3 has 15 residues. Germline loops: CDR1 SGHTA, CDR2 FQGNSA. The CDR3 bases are TGTGCCAGCAGCTTCAGACTAGCGGGGGGGCCAACCCAGTACTTC. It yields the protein CASSFRLAGGPTQYF.

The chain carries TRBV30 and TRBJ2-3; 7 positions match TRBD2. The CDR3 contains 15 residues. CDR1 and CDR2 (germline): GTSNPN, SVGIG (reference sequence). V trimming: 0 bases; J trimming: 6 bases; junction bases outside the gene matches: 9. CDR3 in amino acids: CAWSVGAGELDTQYF. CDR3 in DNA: TGTGCCTGGAGTGTAGGGGCGGGGGAGTTGGATACGCAGTATTTT. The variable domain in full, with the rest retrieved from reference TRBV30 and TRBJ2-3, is SQTIHQWPATLVQPVGSPLSLECTVEGTSNPNLYWYRQAAGRGLQLLFYSVGIGQISSEVPQNLSASRPQDRQFILSSKKLLLSDSGFYLCAWSVGAGELDTQYFGPGTRLTVL.

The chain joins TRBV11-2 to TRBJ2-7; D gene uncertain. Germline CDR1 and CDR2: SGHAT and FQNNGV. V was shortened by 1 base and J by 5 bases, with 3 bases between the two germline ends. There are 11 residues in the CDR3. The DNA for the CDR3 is TGTGCCAGCAGCTTAGCTGACGAGCAGTACTTC. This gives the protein CASSLADEQYF.

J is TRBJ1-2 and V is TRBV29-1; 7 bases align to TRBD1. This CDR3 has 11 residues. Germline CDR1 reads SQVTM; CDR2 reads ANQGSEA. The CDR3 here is CSQEGAGGYTF. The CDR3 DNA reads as TGCAGTCAGGAGGGGGCTGGTGGCTACACCTTC.

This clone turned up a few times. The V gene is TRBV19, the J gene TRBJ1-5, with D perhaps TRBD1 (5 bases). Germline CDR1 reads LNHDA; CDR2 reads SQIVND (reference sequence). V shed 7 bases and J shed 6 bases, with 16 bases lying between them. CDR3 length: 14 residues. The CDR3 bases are TGTGCCAGTAATATGGGACTCCAGGGTCAGCCCCAGCATTTT. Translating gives CASNMGLQGQPQHF.

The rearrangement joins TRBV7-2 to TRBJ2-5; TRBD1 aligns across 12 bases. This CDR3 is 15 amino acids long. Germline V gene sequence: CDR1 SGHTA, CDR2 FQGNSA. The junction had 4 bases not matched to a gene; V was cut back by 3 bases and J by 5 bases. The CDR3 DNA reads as TGTGCCAGCAGCTTTTTTGGGACAGGGGGCGAGACCCAGTACTTC. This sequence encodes CASSFFGTGGETQYF.

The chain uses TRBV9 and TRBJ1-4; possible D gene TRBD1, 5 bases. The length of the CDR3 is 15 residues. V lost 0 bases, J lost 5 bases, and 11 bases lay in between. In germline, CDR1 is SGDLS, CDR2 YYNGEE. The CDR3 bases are TGTGCCAGCAGCGTAGACCAGGGATTGAATGAAAAACTGTTTTTT. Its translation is CASSVDQGLNEKLFF.

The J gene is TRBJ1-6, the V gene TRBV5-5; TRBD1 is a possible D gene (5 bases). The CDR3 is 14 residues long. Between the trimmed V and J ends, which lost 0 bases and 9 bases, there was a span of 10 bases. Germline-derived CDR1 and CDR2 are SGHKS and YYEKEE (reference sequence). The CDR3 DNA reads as TGTGCCAGCAGCTTGGGGGGCGTTGGTTCACCCCTCCACTTT. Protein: CASSLGGVGSPLHF. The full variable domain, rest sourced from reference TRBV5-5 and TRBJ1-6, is DAGVTQSPTHLIKTRGQQVTLRCSPISGHKSVSWYQQVLGQGPQFIFQYYEKEERGRGNFPDRFSARQFPNYSSELNVNALLLGDSALYLCASSLGGVGSPLHFGNGTRLTVT.

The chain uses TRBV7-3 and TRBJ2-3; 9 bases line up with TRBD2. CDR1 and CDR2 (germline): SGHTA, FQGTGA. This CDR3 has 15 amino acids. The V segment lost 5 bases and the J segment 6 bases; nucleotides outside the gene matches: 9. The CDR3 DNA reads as TGTGCCAGCAGCCGGCTAGCGGGATTAGGGGATACGCAGTATTTT. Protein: CASSRLAGLGDTQYF.

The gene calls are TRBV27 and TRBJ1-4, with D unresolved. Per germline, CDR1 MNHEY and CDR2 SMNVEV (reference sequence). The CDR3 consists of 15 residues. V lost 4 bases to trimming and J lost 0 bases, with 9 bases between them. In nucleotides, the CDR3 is TGTGCCAGCAGTTCTTGGGCTTCAACTAATGAAAAACTGTTTTTT. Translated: CASSSWASTNEKLFF.

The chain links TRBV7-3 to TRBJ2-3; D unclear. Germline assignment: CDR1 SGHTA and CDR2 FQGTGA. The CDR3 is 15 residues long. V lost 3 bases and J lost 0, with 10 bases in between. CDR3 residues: CASSLGQTSTDTQYF. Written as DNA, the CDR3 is TGTGCCAGCAGCTTGGGCCAAACTAGCACAGATACGCAGTATTTT. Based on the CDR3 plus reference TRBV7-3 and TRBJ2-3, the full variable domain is GAGVSQTPSNKVTEKGKYVELRCDPISGHTALYWYRQSLGQGPEFLIYFQGTGAADDSGLPNDRFFAVRPEGSVSTLKIQRTERGDSAVYLCASSLGQTSTDTQYFGPGTRLTVL.

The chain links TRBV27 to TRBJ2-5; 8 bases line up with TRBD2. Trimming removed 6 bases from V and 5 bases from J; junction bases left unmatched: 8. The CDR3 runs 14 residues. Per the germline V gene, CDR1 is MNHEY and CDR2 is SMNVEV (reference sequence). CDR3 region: CASRPGTSGETQYF. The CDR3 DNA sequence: TGTGCCAGCAGACCCGGGACTAGTGGGGAGACCCAGTACTTC.